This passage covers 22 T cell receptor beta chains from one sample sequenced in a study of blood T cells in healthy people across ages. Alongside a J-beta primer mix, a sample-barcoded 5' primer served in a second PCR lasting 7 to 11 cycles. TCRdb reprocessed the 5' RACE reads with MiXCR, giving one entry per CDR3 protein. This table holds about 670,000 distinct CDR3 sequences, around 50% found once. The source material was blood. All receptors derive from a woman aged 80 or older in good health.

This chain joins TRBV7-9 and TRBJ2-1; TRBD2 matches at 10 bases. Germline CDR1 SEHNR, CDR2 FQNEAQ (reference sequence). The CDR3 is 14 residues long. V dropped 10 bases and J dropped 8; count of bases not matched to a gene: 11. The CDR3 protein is CATGRRAGGDEQFF. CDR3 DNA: TGTGCCACCGGGAGGAGAGCGGGGGGGGATGAGCAGTTCTTC.

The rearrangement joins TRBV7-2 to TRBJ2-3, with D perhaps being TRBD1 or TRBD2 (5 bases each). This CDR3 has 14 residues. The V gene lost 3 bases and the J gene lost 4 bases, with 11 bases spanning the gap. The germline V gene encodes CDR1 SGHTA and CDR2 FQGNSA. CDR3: CASSLTRGADTQYF. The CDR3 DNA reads TGTGCCAGCAGCTTGACGAGAGGGGCAGATACGCAGTATTTT.

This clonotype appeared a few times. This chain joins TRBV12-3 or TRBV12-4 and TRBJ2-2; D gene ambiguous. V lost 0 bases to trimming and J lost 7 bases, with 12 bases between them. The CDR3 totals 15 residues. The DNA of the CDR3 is TGTGCCAGCAGTTTAGCTATTCAAGGAATCGGGGAGCTGTTTTTT. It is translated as CASSLAIQGIGELFF.

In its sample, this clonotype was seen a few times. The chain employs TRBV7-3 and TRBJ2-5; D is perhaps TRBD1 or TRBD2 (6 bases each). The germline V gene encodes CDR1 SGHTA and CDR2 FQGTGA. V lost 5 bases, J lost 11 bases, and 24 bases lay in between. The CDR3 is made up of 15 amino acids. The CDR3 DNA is TGTGCCAGCAGCCTAGGTAGAGGGGGGATCGATGAGCAGTACTTC. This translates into CASSLGRGGIDEQYF.

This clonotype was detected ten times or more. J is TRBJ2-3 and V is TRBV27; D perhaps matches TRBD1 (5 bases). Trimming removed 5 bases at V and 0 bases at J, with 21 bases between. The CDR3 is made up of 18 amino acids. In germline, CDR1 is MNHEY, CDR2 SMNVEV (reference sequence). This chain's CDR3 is CASSKLSPTALSTDTQYF. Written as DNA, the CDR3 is TGTGCCAGCAGTAAATTATCGCCGACAGCGCTTAGCACAGATACGCAGTATTTT.

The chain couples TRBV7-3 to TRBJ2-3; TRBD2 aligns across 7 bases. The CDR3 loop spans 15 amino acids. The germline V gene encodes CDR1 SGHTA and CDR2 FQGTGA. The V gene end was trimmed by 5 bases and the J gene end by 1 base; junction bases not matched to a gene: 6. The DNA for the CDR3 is TGTGCCAGCAGCCCCAGCGGGGCTGGCACAGATACGCAGTATTTT. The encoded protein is CASSPSGAGTDTQYF.

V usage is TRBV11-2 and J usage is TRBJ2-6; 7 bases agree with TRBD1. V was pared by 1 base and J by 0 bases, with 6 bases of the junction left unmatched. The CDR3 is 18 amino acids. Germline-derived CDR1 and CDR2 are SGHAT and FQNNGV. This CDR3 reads CASSLGTGVSSGANVLTF. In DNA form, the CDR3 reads TGTGCCAGCAGCTTAGGGACAGGAGTCAGCTCTGGGGCCAACGTCCTGACTTTC.

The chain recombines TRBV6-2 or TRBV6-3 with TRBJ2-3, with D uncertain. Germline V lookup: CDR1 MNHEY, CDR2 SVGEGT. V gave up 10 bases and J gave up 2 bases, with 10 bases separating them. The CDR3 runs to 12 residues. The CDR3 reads CATSLSTDTQYF. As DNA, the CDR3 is TGTGCCACCTCACTATCCACAGATACGCAGTATTTT.

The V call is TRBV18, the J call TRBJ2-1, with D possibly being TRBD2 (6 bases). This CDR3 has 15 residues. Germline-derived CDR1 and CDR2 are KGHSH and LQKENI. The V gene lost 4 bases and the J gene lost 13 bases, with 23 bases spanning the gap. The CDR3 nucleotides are TGTGCCAGCTCACAAATCGAAGGTATAGCGGAGACCCAGTTCTTC. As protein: CASSQIEGIAETQFF.

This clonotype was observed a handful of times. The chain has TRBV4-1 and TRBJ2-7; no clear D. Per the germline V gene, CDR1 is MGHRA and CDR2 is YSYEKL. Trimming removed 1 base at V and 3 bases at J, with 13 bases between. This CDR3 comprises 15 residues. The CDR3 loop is CASSQVRDRYYEQYF. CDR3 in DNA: TGCGCCAGCAGCCAAGTTAGGGATCGGTACTACGAGCAGTACTTC.

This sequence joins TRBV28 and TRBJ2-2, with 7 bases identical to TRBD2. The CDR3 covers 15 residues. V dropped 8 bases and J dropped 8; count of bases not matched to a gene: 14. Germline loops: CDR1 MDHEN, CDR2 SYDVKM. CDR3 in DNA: TGTGCCAGCCTCAATATGAGGGAGGGTGAGGGGGAGCTGTTTTTT. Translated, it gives CASLNMREGEGELFF.

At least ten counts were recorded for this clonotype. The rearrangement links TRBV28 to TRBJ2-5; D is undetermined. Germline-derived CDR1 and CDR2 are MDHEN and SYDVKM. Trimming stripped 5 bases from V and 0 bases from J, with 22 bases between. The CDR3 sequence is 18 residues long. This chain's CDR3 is CASSPLPGSAPYQETQYF. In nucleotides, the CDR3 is TGTGCCAGCAGTCCCTTACCGGGCTCTGCTCCGTACCAAGAGACCCAGTACTTC.

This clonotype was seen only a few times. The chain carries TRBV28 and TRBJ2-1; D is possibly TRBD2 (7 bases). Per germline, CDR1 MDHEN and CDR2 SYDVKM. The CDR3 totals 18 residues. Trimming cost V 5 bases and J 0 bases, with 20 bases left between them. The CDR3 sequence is CASSAMGGGTLSYNEQFF. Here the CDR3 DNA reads TGTGCCAGCAGTGCTATGGGGGGGGGGACACTCTCCTACAATGAGCAGTTCTTC.

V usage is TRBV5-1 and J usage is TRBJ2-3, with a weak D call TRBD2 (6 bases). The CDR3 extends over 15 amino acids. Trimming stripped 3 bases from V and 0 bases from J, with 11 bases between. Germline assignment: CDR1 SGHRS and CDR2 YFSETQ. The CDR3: CASSYTGRSTDTQYF. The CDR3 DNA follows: TGCGCCAGCAGCTACACCGGGAGAAGCACAGATACGCAGTATTTT.

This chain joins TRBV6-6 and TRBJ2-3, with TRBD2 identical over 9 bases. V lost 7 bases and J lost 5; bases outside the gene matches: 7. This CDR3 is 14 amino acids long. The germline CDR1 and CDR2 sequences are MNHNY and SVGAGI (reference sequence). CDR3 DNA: TGTGCCAGCACCCGACGAGCGGGGGGAGATACGCAGTATTTT. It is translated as CASTRRAGGDTQYF.

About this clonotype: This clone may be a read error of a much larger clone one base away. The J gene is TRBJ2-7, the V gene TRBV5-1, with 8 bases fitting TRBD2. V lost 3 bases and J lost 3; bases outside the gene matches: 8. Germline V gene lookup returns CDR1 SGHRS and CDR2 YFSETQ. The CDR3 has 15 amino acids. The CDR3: CASSCGLAGLYEQYF. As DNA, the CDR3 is TGCGCCAGCAGCTGTGGATTAGCGGGACTCTACGAGCAGTACTTC.

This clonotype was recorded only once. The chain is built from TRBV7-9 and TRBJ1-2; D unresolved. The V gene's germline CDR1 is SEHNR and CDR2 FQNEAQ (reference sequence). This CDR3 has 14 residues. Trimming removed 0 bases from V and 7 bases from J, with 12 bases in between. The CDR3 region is CASSLATRAVGYTF. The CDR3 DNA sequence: TGTGCCAGCAGCTTAGCGACGCGTGCGGTTGGCTACACCTTC.

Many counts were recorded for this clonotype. CDR3 residues: CASSFGPDRSTDTQYF. The CDR3, as DNA: TGTGCCAGCAGTTTTGGCCCGGACAGAAGCACAGATACGCAGTATTTT. The V and J genes are TRBV12-3 or TRBV12-4 and TRBJ2-3; D is possibly TRBD1 (6 bases). This CDR3 contains 16 residues. Between the trimmed V and J ends, which lost 3 bases and 0 bases, there was a span of 13 bases.

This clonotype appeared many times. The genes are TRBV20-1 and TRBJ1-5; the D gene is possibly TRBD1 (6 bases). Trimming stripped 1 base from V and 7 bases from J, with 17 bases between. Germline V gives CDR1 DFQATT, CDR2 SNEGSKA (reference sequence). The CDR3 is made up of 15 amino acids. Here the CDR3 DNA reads TGCAGTGCTAGAGGGGACATTGGGGCAGGACAGCCCCAGCATTTT. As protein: CSARGDIGAGQPQHF.

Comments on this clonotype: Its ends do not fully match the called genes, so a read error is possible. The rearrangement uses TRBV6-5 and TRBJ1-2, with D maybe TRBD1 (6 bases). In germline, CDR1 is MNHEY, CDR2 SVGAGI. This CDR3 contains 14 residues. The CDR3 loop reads CASEIHRADYGYTF. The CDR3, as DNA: TGTGCCAGCGAGATTCACAGGGCAGACTACGGCTACACCTTC.

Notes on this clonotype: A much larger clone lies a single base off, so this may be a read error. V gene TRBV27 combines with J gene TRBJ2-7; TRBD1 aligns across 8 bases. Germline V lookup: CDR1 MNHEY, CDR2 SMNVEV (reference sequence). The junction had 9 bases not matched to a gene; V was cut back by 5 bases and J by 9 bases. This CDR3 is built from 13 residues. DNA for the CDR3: TGTGCCAGCAGTCCGACAGGGGATAAGAGGCAGTACTTC. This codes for CASSPTGDKRQYF.

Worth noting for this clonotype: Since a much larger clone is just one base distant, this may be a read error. The CDR3 sequence: CSASGGLSETQYF. The CDR3 DNA follows: TGCAGTGCTTCAGGGGGCTTGTCGGAGACCCAGTACTTC. The genes are TRBV20-1 and TRBJ2-7; 8 bases agree with TRBD1. With the DNA end fitting TRBJ2-5 better, the J assignment may be wrong. The V gene's germline CDR1 is DFQATT and CDR2 SNEGSKA (reference sequence). The CDR3 extends over 13 amino acids.